This T cell receptor beta chain was recovered during a study of Ad26.COV2.S vaccination and SARS-CoV-2 variants. Across the whole study: The trial was COV1001 and the donor's arm was Ad26.COV2.S. Each vaccinee took Ad26.COV2.S intramuscularly, once or twice 56 days apart.

TCRdb keeps only in-frame clones here, not all; method: immunoSEQ multiplex PCR. The sample lists some 520,000 clones; 70% to 90% were seen once. V was trimmed by 6 bases and J by 2 bases, leaving 8 bases between them. This CDR3 is built from 14 residues. Looked up from germline, CDR1 is MDHEN and CDR2 is SYDVKM. Regarding treatment: around 19 received Ad26.COV2.S at low or high dose, single or two shots; about 5 received placebo; per-sample allocation not given. Day 63 after the first vaccine or placebo injection was the time point for sampling. An adult of 18-55 years in Boston served as donor. A word on this clone: Its specificity is unknown.

Study results and caveats: The TCR breadth and depth analyses may have produced an underestimate of total T cell responses.

The starting material was peripheral blood, obtained in a trial of Ad26.COV2.S vaccine versus placebo. The sequence came from a person aged 18-60 years who received the Ad26.COV2.S COVID-19 vaccine or a placebo. The J gene is TRBJ1-6, the V gene TRBV28; D call uncertain. CDR3: CASSPGTYNSPLHF. The CDR3 bases are TGTGCCAGCAGCCCCGGGACCTATAATTCACCCCTCCACTTT.